Each of the 6 T cell receptor beta chains below was sequenced from the same sample in a study of blood T cell repertoires in COVID-19. TCRdb's table, derived via immunoSEQ multiplex PCR, lists solely in-frame clones and lacks some. Of 300,000 to 400,000 clones listed, 88% were seen once; the top ten hold 1.5% to 2%. Sequencing was performed on peripheral blood. These receptors originate from a woman aged 25-40 years with COVID-19, enrolled during active disease.

This chain connects TRBV29-1 to TRBJ1-2; 10 bases line up with TRBD1. The V and J ends lost 2 bases and 8 bases, in that order; junction bases with no gene match: 11. The germline V gene encodes CDR1 SQVTM and CDR2 ANQGSEA. The CDR3 loop spans 15 amino acids. The CDR3 loop reads CSVERLSTGGLGYTF. The CDR3, as DNA: TGCAGCGTTGAAAGATTGTCGACAGGGGGCCTAGGCTACACCTTC.

This sequence joins TRBV5-1 and TRBJ1-1, with 10 bases aligning to TRBD1. The J segment lost 5 bases and the V segment lost 5 bases, leaving 3 bases of the junction unmatched. Germline loops: CDR1 SGHRS, CDR2 YFSETQ. CDR3 length: 13 residues. The CDR3 DNA follows: TGCGCCAGCAGAGAGGGACAGGGGACTGAAGCTTTCTTT. This codes for CASREGQGTEAFF. Using reference TRBV5-1 and TRBJ1-1 for the parts outside the CDR3, the full variable domain is KAGVTQTPRYLIKTRGQQVTLSCSPISGHRSVSWYQQTPGQGLQFLFEYFSETQRNKGNFPGRFSGRQFSNSRSEMNVSTLELGDSALYLCASREGQGTEAFFGQGTRLTVV.

Comments on this clone: The sample carries other DNA sequences with the same CDR3. The rearrangement uses TRBV9 and TRBJ2-5, with 7 bases identical to TRBD2. Looked up from germline, CDR1 is SGDLS and CDR2 is YYNGEE. The junction had 2 bases not matched to a gene; V was cut back by 0 bases and J by 3 bases. This CDR3 spans 14 amino acids. CDR3 DNA: TGTGCCAGCAGCGTAGGACTAGCCGAAGAGACCCAGTACTTC. Amino acids: CASSVGLAEETQYF.

The chain combines TRBV6-5 with TRBJ2-7; 8 nucleotides match TRBD2. This CDR3 comprises 15 residues. Germline V gene data show CDR1 as MNHEY and CDR2 as SVGAGI. V gave up 5 bases and J gave up 6 bases; unmatched junction bases: 12. The CDR3 protein is CASSLPGGAYGEQYV. Here the CDR3 DNA reads TGTGCCAGCAGTCTTCCGGGGGGGGCCTACGGCGAGCAGTACGTC.

The CDR3 reads CASSLSRSTDTQYF. DNA for the CDR3: TGTGCCAGCAGCTTGAGCAGGAGCACAGATACGCAGTATTTT. The rearrangement links TRBV11-3 to TRBJ2-3; unclear D gene. Germline-derived CDR1 and CDR2 are SGHNT and YENEEA. The CDR3 consists of 14 residues. Trimming removed 3 bases at V and 0 bases at J, with 7 bases between.

CDR3 residues: CASSQAGGPYEQYF. CDR3 nucleotide sequence: TGCGCCAGCAGCCAAGCCGGCGGCCCCTACGAGCAGTACTTC. The chain employs TRBV4-1 and TRBJ2-7; D remains unclear. The CDR3 totals 14 residues. Germline CDR1 is MGHRA and CDR2 is YSYEKL. Trimming pared 1 base from V and 2 bases from J, leaving 9 bases between.